Each of the 24 T cell receptor beta chains below was sequenced from the same sample in a study of T cells in Graves' hyperthyroidism and ophthalmopathy. RNA transcripts gave rise to amplified TCR beta CDR3 regions. Researchers ran a first-round RT-PCR on the TCR CDR3 using the HTBI primer set. TCRdb processed the multiplex PCR reads anew with MiXCR; each CDR3 protein has one entry. Of 400,000 to 600,000 distinct CDR3 sequences detected, about a fifth appear once; the ten largest clones hold about 26%. Sequencing was carried out using blood. The source of these receptors is a man aged 18 to 29 with Graves' hyperthyroidism.

This clonotype was counted at least ten times. The chain recombines TRBV12-3 or TRBV12-4 with TRBJ1-1, with D unclear. Deletions cut 2 bases from V and 0 bases from J, with 10 bases between. The CDR3 is 15 amino acids. In DNA form, the CDR3 reads TGTGCCAGCAGTTTACGCGGCAAGCTGAACACTGAAGCTTTCTTT. Its protein is CASSLRGKLNTEAFF.

This clonotype came up many times. The chain combines TRBV28 with TRBJ2-7, with D unclear. Trimming shortened V by 6 bases and J by 6 bases, and 18 bases separated the two germline ends. CDR3 size: 14 residues. Germline V gives CDR1 MDHEN, CDR2 SYDVKM. CDR3 nucleotides: TGTGCCAGCAGGCCCGGGCTTCGTTTCTCCGAGCAGTACTTC. It encodes CASRPGLRFSEQYF. Complete variable domain (other parts from reference TRBV28 and TRBJ2-7): DVKVTQSSRYLVKRTGEKVFLECVQDMDHENMFWYRQDPGLGLRLIYFSYDVKMKEKGDIPEGYSVSREKKERFSLILESASTNQTSMYLCASRPGLRFSEQYFGPGTRLTVT.

This clonotype was seen a few times. A junction boundary mismatches the germline segment, possibly from a read error. V is TRBV2 and J is TRBJ2-4, with TRBD1 matching 11 bases. This CDR3 has 14 amino acids. The germline CDR1 and CDR2 sequences are SNHLY and FYNNEI. The DNA for the CDR3 is TGTGCCAGCAGCGAGGACAGGGGGCATGGCATTAAGTACTTC. It is translated as CASSEDRGHGIKYF.

This clonotype was counted only a few times. A read error may account for a junction end that differs from germline. The V and J genes are TRBV7-8 and TRBJ2-7; 7 positions agree with TRBD2. Germline CDR1 reads SGHVS; CDR2 reads FQNEAQ. The CDR3 covers 12 residues. The CDR3 spells CASSFVLAETFF. In nucleotides, the CDR3 is TGTGCCAGCAGCTTCGTTCTAGCGGAGACATTTTTC.

This clonotype was observed at least ten times. V is TRBV6-2 or TRBV6-3 and J is TRBJ1-1, with D possibly matching TRBD1 (5 bases). This CDR3 is 14 amino acids long. Looked up from germline, CDR1 is MNHEY and CDR2 is SVGEGT. V dropped 3 bases and J dropped 4 bases, with 12 bases sitting between them. CDR3 DNA sequence: TGTGCCAGCAGTTATTCGGGGACGCGCACTGAAGCTTTCTTT. This gives the protein CASSYSGTRTEAFF.

This clonotype has a count of ten or more. The chain uses TRBV12-3 or TRBV12-4 and TRBJ2-2, with 9 bases aligning to TRBD1. The CDR3 sequence is 14 residues long. Germline trimming cut 8 bases from V and 7 bases from J; bases unmatched to any gene: 8. The CDR3 is CASRRDREFGELFF. The CDR3 DNA reads as TGTGCCAGCCGAAGGGACAGGGAGTTCGGGGAGCTGTTTTTT.

The CDR3 DNA reads TGCGCCAGCAGCTCCCGGACAGGGGGGGCCTACGAGCAGTACTTC. Its translation is CASSSRTGGAYEQYF. This chain joins TRBV5-1 and TRBJ2-7, with 10 bases fitting TRBD1. The V gene end was trimmed by 3 bases and the J gene end by 2 bases; junction bases not matched to a gene: 5. Germline values: CDR1 SGHRS, CDR2 YFSETQ. This CDR3 has 15 residues.

This clonotype was recorded many times. The rearrangement links TRBV13 to TRBJ2-7; 7 bases match TRBD1. J lost 3 bases, V lost 6 bases, and 5 bases had no gene match. The CDR3 spans 13 residues. Germline CDR1 reads PRHDT; CDR2 reads FYEKMQ (reference sequence). CDR3: CASSSRDSYEQYF. CDR3 in DNA: TGTGCCAGCAGTTCCCGGGACAGCTACGAGCAGTACTTC.

This clonotype was seen only a few times. The chain uses TRBV4-2 and TRBJ2-3; TRBD2 aligns across 7 bases. The V gene's germline CDR1 is LGHNA and CDR2 YNFKEQ. The J segment lost 9 bases and the V segment lost 0 bases, leaving 9 bases of the junction unmatched. CDR3 length: 15 amino acids. The CDR3 DNA sequence: TGTGCCAGCAGCCAAGATGGGAGCGGGGTTTACACGCAGTATTTT. It encodes CASSQDGSGVYTQYF.

This clonotype showed up just a few times. CDR3 nucleotide sequence: TGTGCCAGCAGTAACCTAGGGGAGGTGAACACTGAAGCTTTCTTT. Encoded protein: CASSNLGEVNTEAFF. The chain is built from TRBV28 and TRBJ1-1, with TRBD1 as a possible D gene (5 bases). Germline assignment: CDR1 MDHEN and CDR2 SYDVKM. The V end lost 5 bases, the J end lost 0 bases, and 13 bases lay between the germline ends. The CDR3 is 15 residues long.

The rearrangement joins TRBV28 to TRBJ1-1; D unresolved. Germline-derived CDR1 and CDR2 are MDHEN and SYDVKM. Trimming stripped 2 bases from V and 11 bases from J, with 15 bases between. The CDR3 is 13 amino acids. This CDR3 is CASSLGNAETAFF. CDR3 DNA sequence: TGTGCCAGCAGTTTAGGAAATGCCGAGACGGCTTTCTTT.

This clonotype was counted between two and nine times. The V gene is TRBV12-5, the J gene TRBJ2-2; no reliable D call. CDR3 length equals 19 residues. CDR1 and CDR2 from the germline V gene are LGHNT and FRNRAP. Trimming pared 0 bases from V and 1 base from J, leaving 18 bases between. The CDR3 bases are TGTGCTAGTGGTTTGGTGGTGGGTCCCCTTAATAGGAACACCGGGGAGCTGTTTTTT. Encoded protein: CASGLVVGPLNRNTGELFF.

This clonotype was detected only a few times. V usage is TRBV19 and J usage is TRBJ2-7; TRBD1 matches at 10 bases. The germline V gene encodes CDR1 LNHDA and CDR2 SQIVND (reference sequence). V was pared by 2 bases and J by 1 base, with 8 bases of the junction left unmatched. This CDR3 is 17 amino acids long. The CDR3 DNA is TGTGCCAGTAGTATAAGCCCTGGGACAGGGGCTTCCTACGAGCAGTACTTC. This encodes CASSISPGTGASYEQYF.

This clonotype was found many times. The V call is TRBV10-2, the J call TRBJ2-5, with D maybe TRBD2 (5 bases). V was cut by 7 bases and J by 5 bases, with 11 bases left in between. CDR1 is WSHSY, CDR2 SAAADI, per germline. The CDR3 extends over 12 amino acids. This CDR3 is CASKASPETQYF. For the CDR3, the DNA is TGCGCCAGCAAGGCTAGCCCCGAGACCCAGTACTTC.

This clonotype was seen only once. The final CDR3 position lacks the conserved phenylalanine or tryptophan, pointing to a likely read error. The chain joins TRBV6-1 to TRBJ2-3, with D maybe TRBD1 (6 bases). V was cut by 2 bases and J by 2 bases, with 11 bases left in between. The CDR3 is 15 residues long. Germline V CDR1 and CDR2: MNHNS, SASEGT. CDR3 DNA sequence: TGTGCCAGCAGTGAACCAAGGGGGTACACAGATACGCAGTATTGT. It encodes CASSEPRGYTDTQYC.

This clonotype has only a few counts. This chain links TRBV30 with TRBJ2-1, with D uncertain. Trimming cost V 5 bases and J 6 bases, with 14 bases left between them. CDR1 is GTSNPN, CDR2 SVGIG, per germline (reference sequence). This CDR3 contains 13 residues. The CDR3 nucleotides are TGTGCCTGGGAAAGTCAGTGGGGCAATGAGCAGTTCTTC. Encoded protein: CAWESQWGNEQFF.

The CDR3 coding sequence is TGTGCCAGCAGTTTATCGGTCCCTTATAGCAATCAGCCCCAGCATTTT. Amino acid sequence: CASSLSVPYSNQPQHF. This chain uses TRBV27 with TRBJ1-5; D is ambiguous. V lost 0 bases and J 0 bases, leaving 9 bases between the germline ends. The germline V gene has CDR1 MNHEY and CDR2 SMNVEV (reference sequence). This CDR3 region has 16 residues.

In its sample, this clonotype was seen a few times. The chain joins TRBV14 to TRBJ1-3; D is undetermined. V lost 3 bases to trimming and J lost 0 bases, with 6 bases between them. Germline V gives CDR1 SGHDN, CDR2 FVKESK. The CDR3 length is 14 residues. The CDR3 sequence is CASSHFSSGNTIYF. The CDR3 DNA follows: TGTGCCAGCAGCCACTTCAGCTCTGGAAACACCATATATTTT.

J is TRBJ1-1 and V is TRBV12-3 or TRBV12-4, with D perhaps matching TRBD1 (6 bases). The CDR3 loop spans 13 amino acids. The ends were cut back, 9 bases at V and 5 bases at J, with 16 bases in the middle. The CDR3 loop is CASTWQGRTEAFF. The CDR3, as DNA: TGTGCCAGTACCTGGCAGGGGCGGACTGAAGCTTTCTTT.

This clonotype showed up many times. V and J are TRBV10-3 and TRBJ2-7; the match to TRBD2 covers 9 bases. V lost 4 bases to trimming and J lost 0 bases; unmatched junction nucleotides: 10. Germline CDR1 and CDR2: ENHRY and SYGVKD. The CDR3 runs 17 residues. In DNA form, the CDR3 reads TGTGCCATCAGTGCTTGGGAGCGGGGGGATACCTCCTACGAGCAGTACTTC. It specifies CAISAWERGDTSYEQYF.

The chain uses TRBV11-3 and TRBJ1-1; no reliable D call. Germline assignment: CDR1 SGHNT and CDR2 YENEEA. The CDR3 extends over 14 amino acids. V lost 3 bases and J 0 bases, leaving 8 bases between the germline ends. The CDR3 DNA sequence: TGTGCCAGCAGCTTCTCCATAGTGAACACTGAAGCTTTCTTT. Protein product: CASSFSIVNTEAFF.

At least ten counts were recorded for this clonotype. This chain connects TRBV11-2 to TRBJ2-5; possibly TRBD2 for D (6 bases). CDR3 length: 15 residues. The V gene's germline CDR1 is SGHAT and CDR2 FQNNGV. Between the trimmed V and J ends, which lost 0 bases and 5 bases, there was a span of 13 bases. In nucleotides, the CDR3 is TGTGCCAGCAGCTTAGATGTGGCGGGGTCGGAGACCCAGTACTTC. It specifies CASSLDVAGSETQYF.

The rearrangement uses TRBV7-2 and TRBJ2-5; 11 bases are a match to TRBD1. Germline values: CDR1 SGHTA, CDR2 FQGNSA. Losses at the gene ends were 5 bases for V and 5 bases for J; bases not matched to a gene: 10. This CDR3 comprises 16 residues. CDR3 sequence: CASSTKWTGGWETQYF. The CDR3 bases are TGTGCCAGCAGCACAAAATGGACAGGGGGCTGGGAGACCCAGTACTTC.

This clonotype was counted at least ten times. This chain joins TRBV3-1 and TRBJ1-1; D remains ambiguous. Deletions cut 4 bases from V and 11 bases from J, with 14 bases between. CDR3 length: 12 amino acids. Germline CDR1 LGHDT, CDR2 YNNKEL (reference sequence). The CDR3 nucleotides are TGTGCCAGCAGCCTTCAAGCGACTAGTGCTTTCTTT. Translated: CASSLQATSAFF.